These T cell receptor beta chains were read from a single sample in a study of monozygotic twins with inflammatory bowel disease. TCRdb re-called the 5' RACE reads, yielding one record per CDR3 amino acid sequence without DNA. The listing records 93,000 or so distinct CDR3 sequences. Sequencing was performed on blood. The source is a human donor with ulcerative colitis or Crohn's disease, or a healthy co-twin of an affected twin (not recorded which). Each CDR3 is given with its conserved first and last residue. For some rows the clone size is stated as once, few or many, or as a class when expanded; others skip it.

>NA|TRBV10-3|TRBJ1-5
CAVGQGVTQPQHF
>NA|TRBV2|TRBJ2-2
CARRLAGYTGELFF
>NA|TRBV19|TRBJ1-2
CASRLGPNYGYTF
>NA|TRBV11-2|TRBJ1-1
CASSLGPEAFF
>NA|TRBV4-3|TRBJ1-6
CASSPTKFTDNSPLHF
>NA|TRBV20-1|TRBJ2-2
CSASNLAGGLDGELFF
>NA|TRBV5-1|TRBJ2-3
CASSSEITDTQYF
>NA|TRBV4-3|TRBJ1-1
CASSQEDGRGTEAFF
>NA|TRBV3-1|TRBJ1-2
CASSQRGTGYGYTF
>NA|TRBV7-2|TRBJ2-7
CASSLQQGLYEQYF
>NA|TRBV20-1|TRBJ1-1
CSAGQPNTEAFF
>medium-sized|TRBV18|TRBJ2-6
CASSPLIPSGANVLTF
>NA|TRBV7-7|TRBJ2-1
CASSLAAGAYNEQFF
>NA|TRBV20-1|TRBJ2-4
CSAGTGAQGNKYF
>NA|TRBV3-1|TRBJ1-5
CASSLNRVNQPQHF
>NA|TRBV10-2|TRBJ2-7
CASKSGQGYEQYF
>NA|TRBV7-9|TRBJ1-1
CASSLTGRTGPTEAFF
>NA|TRBV29-1|TRBJ2-3
CSVESFASTDTQYF
>NA|TRBV12-3/TRBV12-4|TRBJ2-3
CASSPGGFSDTQYF